These T cell receptor beta chains were read from a single sample in a study of human T cells and chemical hapten exposure. Each CDR3 protein is one row after TCRdb ran MiXCR on the RACE reads. Here the sample spans 150,000 to 200,000 distinct CDR3 sequences, 25% to 30% being singletons. Sequenced material: whole blood, taken in connection with sensitization to the hapten diphenylcyclopropenone (DPC). The receptors were gathered from a woman in her 30s with alopecia areata. Some clones in this sample may be carry-over from other donors' samples. Each CDR3 is given with its conserved first and last residue.

J gene: TRBJ2-5
V gene: TRBV7-8
CDR3 protein: CASSLRLAGEETQYF

J gene: TRBJ1-4
V gene: TRBV5-6
CDR3 protein: CASSLIGQSNEKLFF

J gene: TRBJ2-7
V gene: TRBV28
CDR3 protein: CASRSGSYEQYF

J gene: TRBJ2-7
V gene: TRBV29-1
CDR3 protein: CSVGSGAYEQYF

J gene: TRBJ2-2
V gene: TRBV29-1
CDR3 protein: CSGIRGRTGELFF

J gene: TRBJ2-1
V gene: TRBV2
CDR3 protein: CASTLDGVDEQFF

J gene: TRBJ1-2
V gene: TRBV9
CDR3 protein: CASSVSGYGYTF

J gene: TRBJ1-1
V gene: TRBV28
CDR3 protein: CASSSGTGDAFF

J gene: TRBJ1-2
V gene: TRBV10-3
CDR3 protein: CATSDQSGGYTF

J gene: TRBJ2-5
V gene: TRBV29-1
CDR3 protein: CSAESKETQYF

J gene: TRBJ1-1
V gene: TRBV29-1
CDR3 protein: CSTQSTGATGTEAFF

J gene: TRBJ1-2
V gene: TRBV18
CDR3 protein: CASSPSDSTNYGYTF

J gene: TRBJ2-4
V gene: TRBV20-1
CDR3 protein: CSARQDLTKNIQYF

J gene: TRBJ2-2
V gene: TRBV4-1
CDR3 protein: CASSRPSGLSNTGELFF

J gene: TRBJ1-5
V gene: TRBV6-2/TRBV6-3
CDR3 protein: CASSYGQGGQPQHF

J gene: TRBJ2-4
V gene: TRBV9
CDR3 protein: CASSVEWAAGNIQYF

J gene: TRBJ2-1
V gene: TRBV5-1
CDR3 protein: CASCPLLAGVYNEQFF

J gene: TRBJ2-1
V gene: TRBV29-1
CDR3 protein: CSVEDRQPSSYNEQFF

J gene: TRBJ2-7
V gene: TRBV12-3/TRBV12-4
CDR3 protein: CASSKAVIQYF

J gene: TRBJ1-4
V gene: TRBV7-9
CDR3 protein: CASSLGYQEKLFF

J gene: TRBJ2-7
V gene: TRBV20-1
CDR3 protein: CSAFKTGSSYEQYF

J gene: TRBJ2-3
V gene: TRBV24-1
CDR3 protein: CATSPGGPALDTQYF

J gene: TRBJ1-2
V gene: TRBV24-1
CDR3 protein: CATSDPQAGRDGYTF

J gene: TRBJ2-1
V gene: TRBV12-5
CDR3 protein: CASGLRLAGVNEQFF

J gene: TRBJ2-2
V gene: TRBV4-2
CDR3 protein: CASSQVVQGATNTGELFF

J gene: TRBJ2-1
V gene: TRBV29-1
CDR3 protein: CSVVGPIDEQFF

J gene: TRBJ2-7
V gene: TRBV12-3/TRBV12-4
CDR3 protein: CASSSLIAGAHYEQYF

J gene: TRBJ2-7
V gene: TRBV28
CDR3 protein: CASSKGTASEQYF

J gene: TRBJ2-7
V gene: TRBV20-1
CDR3 protein: CSAETSGGFEQYF

J gene: TRBJ1-6
V gene: TRBV20-1
CDR3 protein: CSARALAGGSRVGNSPLHF

J gene: TRBJ2-7
V gene: TRBV6-2/TRBV6-3
CDR3 protein: CASSYRAETPPGEQYF

J gene: TRBJ2-5
V gene: TRBV29-1
CDR3 protein: CSVEANELAGGSQYF

J gene: TRBJ1-2
V gene: TRBV18
CDR3 protein: CASSPYGTTDHYGYTF

J gene: TRBJ1-5
V gene: TRBV10-3
CDR3 protein: CAISEGPNSNQPQHF

J gene: TRBJ2-7
V gene: TRBV20-1
CDR3 protein: CSAPFGYYEQYF

J gene: TRBJ1-3
V gene: TRBV12-3/TRBV12-4
CDR3 protein: CASSLASWGLSGNTIYF

J gene: TRBJ2-4
V gene: TRBV21-1
CDR3 protein: CASSKAPLEETRKNIQYF

J gene: TRBJ2-1
V gene: TRBV3-1
CDR3 protein: CASSPTSGTRSNEQFF

J gene: TRBJ2-7
V gene: TRBV20-1
CDR3 protein: CSARAGGPLEQYF

J gene: TRBJ1-6
V gene: TRBV4-3
CDR3 protein: CASSQDRASGSPLHF

J gene: TRBJ2-2
V gene: TRBV12-3/TRBV12-4
CDR3 protein: CASTPIGAAGELFF

J gene: TRBJ2-7
V gene: TRBV7-9
CDR3 protein: CASSSPPGGNEQYF

J gene: TRBJ1-1
V gene: TRBV7-2
CDR3 protein: CASSFDRQDTEAFF

J gene: TRBJ2-3
V gene: TRBV7-2
CDR3 protein: CASSLRPAADTQYF

J gene: TRBJ1-2
V gene: TRBV12-3/TRBV12-4
CDR3 protein: CASSPTGSRDRWSYTF

J gene: TRBJ1-2
V gene: TRBV24-1
CDR3 protein: CATSDPSQGGRAYGYTF

J gene: TRBJ2-1
V gene: TRBV20-1
CDR3 protein: CSALIRTGWNEQFF

J gene: TRBJ2-3
V gene: TRBV29-1
CDR3 protein: CSVQKGTDTQYF

J gene: TRBJ2-7
V gene: TRBV28
CDR3 protein: CASSIGTAQVVQYF